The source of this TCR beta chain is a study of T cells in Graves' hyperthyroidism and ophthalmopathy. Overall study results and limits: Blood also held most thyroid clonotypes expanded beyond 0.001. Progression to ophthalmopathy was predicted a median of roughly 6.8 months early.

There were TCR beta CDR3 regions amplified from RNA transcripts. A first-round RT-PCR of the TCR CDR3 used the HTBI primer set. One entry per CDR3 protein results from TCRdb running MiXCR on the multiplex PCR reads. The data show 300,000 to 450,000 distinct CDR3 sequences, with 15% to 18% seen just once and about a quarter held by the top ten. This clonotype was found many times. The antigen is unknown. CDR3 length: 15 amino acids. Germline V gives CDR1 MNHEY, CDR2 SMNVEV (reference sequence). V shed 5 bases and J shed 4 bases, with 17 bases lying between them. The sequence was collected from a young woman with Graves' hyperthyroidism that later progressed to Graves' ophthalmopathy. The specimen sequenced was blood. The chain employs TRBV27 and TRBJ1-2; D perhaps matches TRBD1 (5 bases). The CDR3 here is CASSPGVSGFYGYTF. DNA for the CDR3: TGTGCCAGCAGTCCGGGGGTCTCGGGGTTCTATGGCTACACCTTC.